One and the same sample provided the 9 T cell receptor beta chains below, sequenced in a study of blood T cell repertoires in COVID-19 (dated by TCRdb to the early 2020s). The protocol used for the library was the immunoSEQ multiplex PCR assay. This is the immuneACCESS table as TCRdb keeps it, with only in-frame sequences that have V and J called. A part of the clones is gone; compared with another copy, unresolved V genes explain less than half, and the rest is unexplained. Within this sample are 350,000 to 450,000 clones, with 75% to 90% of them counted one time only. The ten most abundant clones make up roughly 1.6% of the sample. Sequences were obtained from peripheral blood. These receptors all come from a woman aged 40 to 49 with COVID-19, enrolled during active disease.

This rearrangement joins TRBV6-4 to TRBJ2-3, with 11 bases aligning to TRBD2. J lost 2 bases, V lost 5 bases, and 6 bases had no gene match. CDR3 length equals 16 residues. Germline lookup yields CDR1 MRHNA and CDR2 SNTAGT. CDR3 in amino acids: CASSKLAGEATDTQYF. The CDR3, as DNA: TGTGCCAGCAGTAAACTAGCGGGAGAGGCCACAGATACGCAGTATTTT.

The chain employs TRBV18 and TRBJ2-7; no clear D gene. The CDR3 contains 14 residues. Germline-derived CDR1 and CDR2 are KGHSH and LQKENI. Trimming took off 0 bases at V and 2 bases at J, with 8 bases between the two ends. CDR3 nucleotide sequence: TGTGCCAGCTCACCACCGGGCATACCCTACGAGCAGTACTTC. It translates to CASSPPGIPYEQYF.

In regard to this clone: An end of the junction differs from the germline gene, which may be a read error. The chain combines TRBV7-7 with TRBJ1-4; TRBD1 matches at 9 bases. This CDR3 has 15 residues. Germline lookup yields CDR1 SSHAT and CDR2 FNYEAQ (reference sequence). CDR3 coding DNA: TGTGCTAGCAGCTTAACCGGGACAGGGCGTGAAAAACTGTTTTTT. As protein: CASSLTGTGREKLFF. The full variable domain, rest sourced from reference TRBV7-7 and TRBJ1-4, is GAGVSQSPRYKVTKRGQDVTLRCDPISSHATLYWYQQALGQGPEFLTYFNYEAQPDKSGLPSDRFSAERPEGSISTLTIQRTEQRDSAMYRCASSLTGTGREKLFFGSGTQLSVL.

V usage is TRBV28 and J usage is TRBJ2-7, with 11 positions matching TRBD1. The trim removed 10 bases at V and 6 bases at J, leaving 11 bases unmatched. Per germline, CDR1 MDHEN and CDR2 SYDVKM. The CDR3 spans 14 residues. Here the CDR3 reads CATTVGTGGREQYF. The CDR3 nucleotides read TGTGCCACCACCGTCGGGACAGGGGGGCGCGAGCAGTACTTC.

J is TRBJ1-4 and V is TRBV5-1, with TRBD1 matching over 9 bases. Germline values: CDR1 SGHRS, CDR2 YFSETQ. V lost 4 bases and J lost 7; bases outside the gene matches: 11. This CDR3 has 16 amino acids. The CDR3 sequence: CASSLGITGGGEKLFF. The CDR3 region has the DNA TGCGCCAGCAGCCTCGGTATAACAGGGGGCGGTGAAAAACTGTTTTTT. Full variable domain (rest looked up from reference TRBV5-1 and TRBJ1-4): KAGVTQTPRYLIKTRGQQVTLSCSPISGHRSVSWYQQTPGQGLQFLFEYFSETQRNKGNFPGRFSGRQFSNSRSEMNVSTLELGDSALYLCASSLGITGGGEKLFFGSGTQLSVL.

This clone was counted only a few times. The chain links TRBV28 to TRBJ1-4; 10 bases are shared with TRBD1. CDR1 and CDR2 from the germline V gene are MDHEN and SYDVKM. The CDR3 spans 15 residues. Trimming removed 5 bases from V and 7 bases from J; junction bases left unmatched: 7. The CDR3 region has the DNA TGTGCCAGCAGTCCTGGGGACAGGGGTTTTGAAAAACTGTTTTTT. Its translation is CASSPGDRGFEKLFF.

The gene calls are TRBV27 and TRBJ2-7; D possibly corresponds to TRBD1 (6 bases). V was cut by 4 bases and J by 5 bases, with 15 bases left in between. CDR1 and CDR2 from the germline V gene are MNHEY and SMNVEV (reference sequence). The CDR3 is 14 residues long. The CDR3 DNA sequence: TGTGCCAGCAGTTGGGGACGACAGGCCAACGAGCAGTACTTC. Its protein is CASSWGRQANEQYF.

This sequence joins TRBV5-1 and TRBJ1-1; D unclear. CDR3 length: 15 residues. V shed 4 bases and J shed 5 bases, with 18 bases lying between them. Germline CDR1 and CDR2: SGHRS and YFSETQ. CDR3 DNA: TGCGCCAGCAGCCTTACCTTCGAGGTTAATACTGAAGCTTTCTTT. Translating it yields CASSLTFEVNTEAFF.

CDR3 in amino acids: CASSTGLEGNTIYF. The DNA for the CDR3 is TGTGCCAGTAGTACGGGACTCGAGGGAAACACCATATATTTT. The V gene is TRBV19, the J gene TRBJ1-3; possible D gene TRBD1, 5 bases. V lost 4 bases and J 4 bases, leaving 11 bases between the germline ends. The CDR3 has 14 residues. Germline V gives CDR1 LNHDA, CDR2 SQIVND (reference sequence). Full variable domain (rest looked up from reference TRBV19 and TRBJ1-3): DGGITQSPKYLFRKEGQNVTLSCEQNLNHDAMYWYRQDPGQGLRLIYYSQIVNDFQKGDIAEGYSVSREKKESFPLTVTSAQKNPTAFYLCASSTGLEGNTIYFGEGSWLTVV.